Listed below are T cell receptor beta chains from one sample, sequenced in a study of OX40 agonist ivuxolimab in advanced cancers. The repertoire was sequenced with immunoSEQ multiplex PCR; TCRdb's copy has only in-frame clones and lacks some. The repertoire holds about 38,000 clones, with 80% to 90% as singletons. The sequencing used CD4+ or CD8+ T cells sorted from blood, collected in a trial of the OX40 agonist ivuxolimab. All receptors derive from an adult with an advanced solid tumor such as melanoma, head and neck, liver or kidney cancer. CDR3s include the opening cysteine and the closing phenylalanine or tryptophan. A D gene is named only where the DNA matches it firmly. Some rows have no size entry. The others give once, few or many, or a class for an expanded clone.

V gene,J gene,CDR3 length,D gene,clone size,CDR3 protein,CDR3 DNA
TRBV5-5,TRBJ2-7,14,TRBD1,-,CASSLRQGSYEQYF,TGTGCCAGCAGCCTGAGACAGGGGTCCTACGAGCAGTACTTC
TRBV5-4,TRBJ2-7,13,-,few,CASSLTGGHEQYF,TGTGCCAGCAGCCTTACCGGGGGACACGAGCAGTACTTC
TRBV7-6,TRBJ2-7,16,TRBD1,-,CASSFRTGTGSDEQYF,TGTGCCAGCAGCTTTCGGACAGGGACGGGGTCTGACGAGCAGTACTTC
TRBV19,TRBJ2-2,11,-,-,CASSITGELFF,TGTGCCAGTAGTATCACCGGGGAGCTGTTTTTT
TRBV6-5,TRBJ1-4,15,TRBD1,-,CASSAWTGGYEKLFF,TGTGCCAGCAGTGCCTGGACAGGGGGTTATGAAAAACTGTTTTTT
TRBV13,TRBJ1-2,16,TRBD1,-,CASSSPSDRKDYGYTF,TGTGCCAGCAGCTCCCCGTCGGACAGGAAGGACTATGGCTACACCTTC
TRBV18,TRBJ2-1,12,-,once,CASSPGDNEQFF,TGTGCCAGCTCACCAGGAGACAATGAGCAGTTCTTC
TRBV27,TRBJ2-1,15,-,-,CASSIRQDRYNEQFF,TGTGCCAGCAGTATTCGACAGGATAGGTACAATGAGCAGTTCTTC
TRBV28,TRBJ1-3,16,-,-,CASSLTDSHSGNTIYF,TGTGCCAGCAGTTTAACTGACAGCCACTCTGGAAACACCATATATTTT
TRBV5-6,TRBJ1-2,15,TRBD1,-,CASSFWAGGDYGYTF,TGTGCCAGCAGCTTCTGGGCAGGGGGCGACTATGGCTACACCTTC